The subject of this entry is one T cell receptor beta chain. Its antigen is currently not known. No much larger clone is present one base from it, and per-base qualities are unavailable. The library was built by means of the immunoSEQ multiplex PCR assay. For the multiplex PCR, a mixture combining 60 forward primers for TCR Vbeta segments and 13 reverse primers for TCR Jbeta segments was used. A multiplex PCR assay on genomic DNA amplified the CDR3 region of rearranged TCR beta genes. The amplified TCR beta libraries were sequenced on the Illumina HiSeq System as 87-base-pair reads. The original methods were these. Across the roughly 670 repertoires, a later analysis counted 75 million to 90 million unique TCR beta chains, 9 million to 14 million of which were shared by at least two donors. Raw reads were error-corrected and collapsed into unique sequences by a nearest-neighbor algorithm in which closely related sequences were merged to remove PCR and sequencing errors. To assign V, D and J gene segments, CDR3 sequences were aligned to IMGT reference sequences. For a sequence to be retained, at least a six-nucleotide match to both a V gene segment and a J gene segment was required. A rearrangement counted as productive if the CDR3 had no stop codons and remained in frame with V and J, and every other rearrangement counted as non-productive. CDR3 was defined by IMGT convention, running from the second conserved V-encoded cysteine to the conserved J-encoded phenylalanine. Sequences without an unambiguous match to a single V gene segment were excluded from the earlier analysis of about 600 of the donors. In an earlier analysis of approximately 500 of the donors, a V segment was called functional when productive rearrangements were above 56.7%, and segregating when the standard deviation between donors exceeded 5%. A statistical classification framework was built for diagnosing cytomegalovirus status from the catalog of TCR beta chain sequences. In a later analysis, TCR nucleotide sequences were compared against IMGT/GENE-DB human TR gene sequences so that V and J genes could be assigned. A later analysis assigned CDR3 sequences and most-parsimonious VDJ recombination scenarios with the TCRdist pipeline. In a later analysis, every TCR beta chain was defined by the combination of its CDR3 amino acid sequence and its V-gene family, and reads without a unique V-gene family were dropped. To address suspected cross-contamination and a sequencing artifact, a later analysis removed 592 highly shared, low-generation-probability nucleotide sequences. For each public chain, a later analysis derived a clonal expansion index from normalized ranks of inferred template counts within each repertoire. A later analysis computed generation probabilities with a VDJ recombination model fitted to out-of-frame rearrangements, and checked the results against IGoR. A later analysis scored TCR-TCR, TCR-HLA and TCR-CMV co-occurrence with hypergeometric tests, applying a repertoire-size bias correction to TCR pairs. A later analysis estimated false discovery rates by permuting HLA or CMV assignments 20 times. A later analysis grouped co-occurring TCRs with DBSCAN, adding TCRdist sequence similarity when clustering within HLA-allele-positive subsets. Co-occurrence clustering excluded repertoires with fewer than 30,000 or more than 120,000 public chains, plus five with anomalous nucleotide sharing. Here the immuneACCESS table is served through TCRdb, limited to in-frame sequences with V and J called. Missing clones are a known gap in these copies; in checked studies unresolved V genes cover under half, and the rest lacks a known reason. V, J and clone size are taken as reported in that table, and D and trimming were inferred from the DNA itself. In all, the sample holds 150,000 or so clones, and around 80% of those were seen once. The ten largest clones capture roughly 8% of the sample.

The germline V gene supplies CDR1 KGHSH and CDR2 LQKENI. Spanning cysteine to phenylalanine, the CDR3 consists of 14 amino acids. The only DNA kept is the CDR3, 42 bases in frame from the first base. V loses 2 bases of germline sequence and J loses 2 bases, and the interval between the two ends is 9 bases. The sample belongs to a study of cytomegalovirus exposure and HLA in healthy donors (dated by TCRdb to the late 2010s). Concerning the study at large: According to an earlier analysis of 550 to 700 of the donors, 150 million to 200 million T cells yielded some 120 million unique TCR beta sequences and about 300 Gb of sequence data. Of the approximately 370 genotyped donors, roughly 80% were placed in the genetic ancestry cluster associated with self-reported Caucasian donors. To study patterns of TCR occurrence, a later analysis re-analyzed previously published TCR beta repertoires from 666 donors and added high-resolution HLA genotyping. The T cell repertoires of roughly 660 subjects were profiled by immunosequencing and related to cytomegalovirus serostatus. Rather than using new phenotypic data, the later analysis identified candidate immune exposures from TCR beta sequences and from how often those sequences occurred across donors. Besides the first cohort of 500 to 700 subjects, a separate validation cohort made up of over 100 different subjects was used. To decide whether each TCR beta V gene segment behaved as functional or pseudogenic, an earlier analysis of some 600 of the donors relied on high-throughput TCR beta sequencing. A later genetic analysis took genome-wide SNP genotypes for about 55% of the 666 donors and used that subset as a discovery cohort. To predict cytomegalovirus infection status, the study brought together high-throughput TCR immunosequencing, statistical association of individual TCRs with disease status, and machine learning. The number of typed donors differed by locus: about 629-640 for A, B, C, DRB1 and DQB1; some 540 for DQA1; 606 for DPA1; and 400 to 480 for DPB1. Several DR-DQ haplotypes were treated as single units for association and clustering because of strong linkage in the cohort. Alongside the repertoire data, information on donor age, sex, ethnicity and CMV serostatus was compiled. Both class I and class II loci were covered by HLA typing, at four-digit resolution. Among about 400 genotyped donors of the cohort, an average of roughly 230,000 unique TCR beta nucleotide sequences was sequenced per donor, of which approximately 19% were non-productive. The study aimed to test whether signatures of past pathogen exposure could be identified by cataloging public T cell receptors. An early release covering roughly 640 HLA-typed donors comprised approximately 290 gigabases of sequencing data and tens of millions of unique TCR sequences. Every repertoire in the discovery cohort had been generated on one and the same sequencing platform.

Beyond this particular receptor, the publication reports: A later genetic analysis associated a missense DCLRE1C variant with V-gene and J-gene trimming of TCR beta chains, and an independent cohort replicated the association. The 87-base-pair reads could not distinguish some IMGT-functional V segments, including TRBV6-2 and TRBV6-3, so those segments were excluded. The classifier was reported to diagnose cytomegalovirus status with high specificity and sensitivity in both the original cohort and the validation cohort. In a later analysis, the rate of TCR association differed among HLA loci, with DRB1 alleles having the most associated TCRs and HLA-C alleles having the fewest. Specific HLA alleles were associated with 15,000 to 20,000 TCR beta sequences at a false discovery rate of 0.05 in a later analysis. A later analysis found that most CMV-associated TCR beta chains appeared HLA-restricted, with HLA associations seemingly driven largely by CMV exposure. The sequencing pipeline was judged likely to have produced a cluster of highly shared sequence variants as a technical artifact. A few of the identified cytomegalovirus-associated TCR beta chains were confirmed in vitro to be specific for cytomegalovirus antigens. Broadly in line with IMGT annotations, most TCR beta V segments showed up in productive rearrangements about 90% or about 30% of the time in an earlier analysis of about 500 of the donors. Correlated functional status among segregating V segments might be attributable to linkage disequilibrium, but an unknown experimental factor could not be ruled out. Because HLA typing was missing for some donors at each locus, association tests included only the typed subset. This cohort had only TCR beta chains sequenced, and the lack of alpha or paired-chain data limited which features could be detected. In a later analysis, several top co-occurrence clusters were reported to appear linked to parvovirus B19, influenza, CMV and Epstein-Barr virus. While some public TCRs were present in many individuals, most TCR sequences turned up only very rarely across donors. Because counts were too low, roughly 16 rarely observed V segments, including chromosome 9 orphons, were excluded from the earlier analysis of 587 of the donors. In the study, approximately 160 TCR beta chains were listed as associated with cytomegalovirus. A further reported finding was that TCR beta sequences accurately predicted the HLA-A and HLA-B alleles for most subjects in the first cohort. A later genetic analysis reported fewer N-insertions in productive TCRs among donors in an Asian-associated ancestry cluster than the approximately 670-donor mean. It was suggested by the authors that the approach could potentially be generalized to other disease states and immunological phenotypes. A later analysis found that HLA-associated TCR beta chains were more clonally expanded and had lower generation probabilities than equally common non-associated chains. Sequencing depth was assumed to be roughly uniform across donors in the presence/absence analyses, though that assumption may not hold. Assigning TCR associations to individual alleles was difficult when HLA alleles, especially DR and DQ, strongly co-occurred. For the cohort, immune exposure information was limited to CMV serostatus.

The cohort was made up of 650 to 700 healthy bone marrow donors. All cohort members were sampled while nominally healthy, although unrecorded immune exposures were likely present. The donor was CMV seropositive and was included in the group of approximately 310 seropositive cohort members. Every donor gave a peripheral blood sample, and the peripheral blood mononuclear cells from that sample were used for TCR beta sequencing. The Qiagen DNeasy Blood Extraction Kit was used to extract genomic DNA from the blood cell samples. The sample was PBMCs. The sequence came from a male donor in good health and CMV-seropositive. Recombination joined TRBV18 with TRBJ2-5; the D gene is possibly TRBD1, with 5 bases matching. CDR3 reads: CASSPIKGQETQYF. The nucleotide sequence reads as follows: TGTGCCAGCTCACCAATTAAGGGGCAAGAGACCCAGTACTTC. Supplemented by the reference TRBV18 and TRBJ2-5 proteins around the CDR3, the complete variable domain is NAGVMQNPRHLVRRRGQEARLRCSPMKGHSHVYWYRQLPEEGLKFMVYLQKENIIDESGMPKERFSAEFPKEGPSILRIQQVVRGDSAAYFCASSPIKGQETQYFGPGTRLLVL.